The 17 T cell receptor beta chains reported below all come from one sample, sequenced in a study of cytomegalovirus exposure and HLA in healthy donors. The PCR ran on 60 Vbeta and 13 Jbeta primers. Assay used: immunoSEQ multiplex PCR; TCRdb lists only in-frame clones, some missing. The sample includes roughly 190,000 clones, 84% of them seen just once. Sequencing used PBMCs. The receptor source for this set is a woman aged 45-60 years in good health and CMV-seropositive.

The chain recombines TRBV6-1 with TRBJ1-2, with D maybe TRBD1 (6 bases). This CDR3 spans 15 amino acids. In germline, CDR1 is MNHNS, CDR2 SASEGT. Deletions cut 4 bases from V and 8 bases from J, with 20 bases between. In nucleotides, the CDR3 is TGTGCCAGCAGTGGAGAAGGCCTGGGGGCGAAGGGCTACACCTTC. It translates to CASSGEGLGAKGYTF.

This chain connects TRBV7-2 to TRBJ2-5, with D possibly being TRBD1 (5 bases). The length of the CDR3 is 15 residues. The V and J ends lost 1 base and 3 bases respectively, with 12 bases between them. Germline values: CDR1 SGHTA, CDR2 FQGNSA. CDR3 nucleotides: TGTGCCAGCAGCTTAGGGGGCGGCAGGGAAGAGACCCAGTACTTC. Its translation: CASSLGGGREETQYF.

The V call is TRBV2, the J call TRBJ1-3; D perhaps matches TRBD1 (6 bases). Germline lookup yields CDR1 SNHLY and CDR2 FYNNEI. The CDR3 spans 15 residues. The V end was cut by 7 bases, the J end by 2 bases, with 15 bases between. The DNA of the CDR3 is TGTGCCAGCAAACAGCCAGGGGCCCCTGGAAACACCATATATTTT. As protein: CASKQPGAPGNTIYF.

The chain combines TRBV6-5 with TRBJ2-7; the D gene is possibly TRBD1 (5 bases). The CDR3 has 12 amino acids. The ends were cut back, 6 bases at V and 3 bases at J, with 9 bases in the middle. CDR1 and CDR2 (germline): MNHEY, SVGAGI. The DNA for the CDR3 is TGTGCCAGCAGGACAGACATCTACGAGCAGTACTTC. Protein product: CASRTDIYEQYF.

This chain joins TRBV7-3 and TRBJ2-2, with TRBD2 matching 7 bases. The CDR3 length is 12 residues. V was clipped by 8 bases and J by 7 bases; unmatched bases: 4. Germline values: CDR1 SGHTA, CDR2 FQGTGA. DNA of the CDR3: TGTGCCAGCGACTGGGGGGGCGGGGAGCTGTTTTTT. Translated: CASDWGGGELFF. The variable domain in full, with the rest retrieved from reference TRBV7-3 and TRBJ2-2, is GAGVSQTPSNKVTEKGKYVELRCDPISGHTALYWYRQSLGQGPEFLIYFQGTGAADDSGLPNDRFFAVRPEGSVSTLKIQRTERGDSAVYLCASDWGGGELFFGEGSRLTVL.

This clone appeared once. V gene TRBV12-1 combines with J gene TRBJ1-6; TRBD1, as called in the table, went unchecked against the DNA. TRBV12-1 represents a pseudogene. The CDR3 runs 13 residues. The CDR3 here is CASPQGVNSPLHF. As DNA, the CDR3 is TGTGCCAGCCCCCAGGGGGTAAATTCACCCCTCCACTTT.

The chain combines TRBV19 with TRBJ2-7; 7 bases agree with TRBD2. Germline V gene data show CDR1 as LNHDA and CDR2 as SQIVND (reference sequence). With V trimmed by 5 bases and J by 4 bases, 5 bases remained unmatched. This CDR3 is 13 amino acids long. This CDR3 is CASSWGGGYEQYF. In DNA, the CDR3 is TGTGCCAGTAGTTGGGGCGGGGGATACGAGCAGTACTTC.

The rearrangement joins TRBV19 to TRBJ1-3; D remains unclear. V lost 6 bases and J 0 bases, leaving 9 bases between the germline ends. The CDR3 has 14 residues. Germline CDR1 reads LNHDA; CDR2 reads SQIVND (reference sequence). CDR3 coding DNA: TGTGCCAGTAGCGAACAGAGCTCTGGAAACACCATATATTTT. It codes for CASSEQSSGNTIYF.

The chain couples TRBV9 to TRBJ2-2; D ambiguous. Per germline, CDR1 SGDLS and CDR2 YYNGEE. The CDR3 totals 14 residues. Trimming cost V 3 bases and J 5 bases, with 11 bases left between them. CDR3 loop: CASSAARRTGELFF. Written as DNA, the CDR3 is TGTGCCAGCAGCGCCGCCAGGCGAACCGGGGAGCTGTTTTTT.

This sequence joins TRBV7-8 and TRBJ1-5; D ambiguous. Looked up from germline, CDR1 is SGHVS and CDR2 is FQNEAQ. Trimming pared 2 bases from V and 0 bases from J, leaving 14 bases between. The CDR3 extends over 17 amino acids. CDR3 DNA: TGTGCCAGCAGCTTAACGTCCGGAACAGTTAGCAATCAGCCCCAGCATTTT. This translates into CASSLTSGTVSNQPQHF.

As concerns this clone: At one boundary the junction diverges from the germline segment, which might be a read error. CDR3 residues: CSVVDTSHYGQYF. The CDR3 DNA reads TGCAGCGTTGTGGATACTAGTCACTACGGGCAGTACTTC. The gene calls are TRBV29-1 and TRBJ2-7; D possibly corresponds to TRBD2 (5 bases). This CDR3 region has 13 residues. The germline gives CDR1 SQVTM, CDR2 ANQGSEA.

For this clone: Compared with germline, one end of the junction differs, possibly owing to a read error. This sequence joins TRBV7-7 and TRBJ2-1; no reliable D call. This CDR3 contains 14 residues. Germline CDR1 SSHAT, CDR2 FNYEAQ (reference sequence). The CDR3 nucleotides are TGTGCTAGCAGCGCCGACTCACTCGGCAATGAGCAGTTCTTC. Its translation: CASSADSLGNEQFF.

CDR3 DNA: TGTGCCAGCGAGAGGGTCATATCCTACGAGCAGTACTTC. Its protein is CASERVISYEQYF. V usage is TRBV11-2 and J usage is TRBJ2-7, with a weak D call TRBD2 (5 bases). This CDR3 has 13 residues. V was pared by 8 bases and J by 1 base, with 12 bases between. Germline V gene sequence: CDR1 SGHAT, CDR2 FQNNGV.

This chain connects TRBV5-1 to TRBJ2-3; 12 positions match TRBD2. J gave up 5 bases and V 0 bases, and 7 bases lay outside the gene matches. The germline CDR1 and CDR2 sequences are SGHRS and YFSETQ. This CDR3 comprises 17 residues. This chain's CDR3 is CASSLDLAGGRGDTQYF. For the CDR3, the DNA is TGCGCCAGCAGCTTGGATCTAGCGGGGGGGCGGGGAGATACGCAGTATTTT. Filled out from reference TRBV5-1 and TRBJ2-3, the complete variable domain reads KAGVTQTPRYLIKTRGQQVTLSCSPISGHRSVSWYQQTPGQGLQFLFEYFSETQRNKGNFPGRFSGRQFSNSRSEMNVSTLELGDSALYLCASSLDLAGGRGDTQYFGPGTRLTVL.

A few counts support this clone. The chain is built from TRBV6-5 and TRBJ1-3, with a tentative D call TRBD1 (6 bases). Trimming pared 7 bases from V and 1 base from J, leaving 11 bases between. This CDR3 region has 14 residues. CDR1 is MNHEY and CDR2 is SVGAGI in the germline V gene. CDR3 nucleotides: TGTGCCAGCACCTCCGGGACATCTGGAAACACCATATATTTT. Amino acids: CASTSGTSGNTIYF.

J is TRBJ1-3 and V is TRBV19; D unclear. Trimming shortened V by 1 base and J by 2 bases, and 6 bases separated the two germline ends. Germline V gene sequence: CDR1 LNHDA, CDR2 SQIVND (reference sequence). This CDR3 spans 14 amino acids. This CDR3 is CASSIGRTGNTIYF. CDR3 bases: TGTGCCAGTAGTATAGGCAGGACTGGAAACACCATATATTTT.

The chain employs TRBV7-9 and TRBJ2-7; D unclear. The CDR3 runs to 14 residues. V lost 1 base and J 0 bases, leaving 7 bases between the germline ends. The V gene's germline CDR1 is SEHNR and CDR2 FQNEAQ (reference sequence). The CDR3 DNA reads TGTGCCAGCAGCTTAGAGGAGAGCTCCTACGAGCAGTACTTC. Its translation: CASSLEESSYEQYF.